The present T cell receptor beta chain was sequenced within a study of T-cell reconstitution after alpha-beta-depleted transplantation in children. Overall study results and limits: Reported findings indicate that, about two months after transplant, alpha-beta T cells came from several hundred expanded clones, which were derived from non-depleted graft cells. In some patients, recipient T cells and intrathymic progenitors surviving conditioning explained high day-60 diversity.

Of note for this clonotype: Its antigen is not identified.

J gave up 3 bases and V 2 bases, and 9 bases lay outside the gene matches. The CDR3 is made up of 16 amino acids. The germline V gene encodes CDR1 LNHNV and CDR2 YYDKDF (reference sequence). It was with unique molecular identifiers that the TCRbeta library was prepared. One entry per CDR3 protein results from TCRdb running MiXCR on the PCR reads. The data contain 530,000 or so distinct CDR3 sequences, 27% of them singletons. This clonotype originated in a boy less than two years old with Wiskott-Aldrich syndrome, due to receive a stem cell transplant. J is TRBJ1-2 and V is TRBV15, with 7 bases aligning to TRBD1. The starting material was PBMCs, obtained before TCRalphabeta/CD19-depleted stem cell transplant. The CDR3 region is CATSRKRQGTHYGYTF. The CDR3 DNA reads TGTGCCACCAGCAGAAAAAGACAGGGAACCCACTATGGCTACACCTTC.